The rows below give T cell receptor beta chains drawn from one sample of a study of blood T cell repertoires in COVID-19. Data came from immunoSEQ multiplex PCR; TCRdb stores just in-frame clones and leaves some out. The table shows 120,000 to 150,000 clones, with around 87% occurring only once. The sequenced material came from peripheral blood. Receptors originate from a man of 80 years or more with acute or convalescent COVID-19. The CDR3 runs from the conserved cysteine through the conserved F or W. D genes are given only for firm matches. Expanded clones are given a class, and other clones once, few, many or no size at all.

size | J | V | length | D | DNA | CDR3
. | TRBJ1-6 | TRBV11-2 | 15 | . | TGTGCCAGCAGCTCTCGGAGCTCCTATAATTCACCCCTCCACTTT | CASSSRSSYNSPLHF
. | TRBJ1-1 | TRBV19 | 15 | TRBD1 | TGTGCCAGTAGCAGGGACAGGCCGAGGAACACTGAAGCTTTCTTT | CASSRDRPRNTEAFF
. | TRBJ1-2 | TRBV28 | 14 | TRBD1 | TGTGCCAGCAGATCAACGGGACAGGGTGGCGGCTACACCTTC | CASRSTGQGGGYTF
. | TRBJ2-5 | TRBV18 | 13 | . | TGTGCCAGCTCACCAACGGGAGCGGAGACCCAGTACTTC | CASSPTGAETQYF
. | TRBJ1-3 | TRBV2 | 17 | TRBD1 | TGTGCCAGCAGTGAGTCCGGGACAGGGGGCTCTGGAAACACCATATATTTT | CASSESGTGGSGNTIYF
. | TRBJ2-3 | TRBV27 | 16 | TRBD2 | TGTGCCAGCAGTTCCCTCCCTGGGGGGGACACAGATACGCAGTATTTT | CASSSLPGGDTDTQYF
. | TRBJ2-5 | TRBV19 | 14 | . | TGTGCCAGTAGTGTCCGGGGTTTTCAAGAGACCCAGTACTTC | CASSVRGFQETQYF
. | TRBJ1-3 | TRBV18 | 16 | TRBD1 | TGTGCCAGCTCACCACGAGGGGGCGCGGCTGGAAACACCATATATTTT | CASSPRGGAAGNTIYF
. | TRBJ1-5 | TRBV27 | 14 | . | TGTGCCAGCCGAAAACAGGGAGGCAATCAGCCCCAGCATTTT | CASRKQGGNQPQHF
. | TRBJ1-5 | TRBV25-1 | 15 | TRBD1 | TGTGCCAGCAGAGGGACAGGGGGGGAGCGTCAGCCCCAGCATTTT | CASRGTGGERQPQHF
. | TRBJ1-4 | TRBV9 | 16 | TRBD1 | TGTGCCAGCAGCGGGGACAGGTTTGCAACTAATGAAAAACTGTTTTTT | CASSGDRFATNEKLFF
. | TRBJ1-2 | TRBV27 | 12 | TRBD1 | TGTGCCAGCAGAGGGACAGGGCCTGGCTACACCTTC | CASRGTGPGYTF
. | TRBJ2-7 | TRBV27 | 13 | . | TGTGCCAGCAGTTTAGGCGACAGCTACGAGCAGTACTTC | CASSLGDSYEQYF
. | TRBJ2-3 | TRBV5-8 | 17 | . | TGTGCCAGTCCGTCGTGGCCGACAGCGACTAGCACAGATACGCAGTATTTT | CASPSWPTATSTDTQYF
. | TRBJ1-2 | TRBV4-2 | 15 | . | TGTGCCAGCAGCCAAGAGGGGGTGGGACATTGGGGCTACACCTTC | CASSQEGVGHWGYTF
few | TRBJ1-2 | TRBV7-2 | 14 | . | TGTGCCAGCAGCTTCGGGGGGGACGCCGATGGCTACACCTTC | CASSFGGDADGYTF
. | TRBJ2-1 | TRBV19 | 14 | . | TGTGCCAGTAGTATCGGGATCTCCTACAATGAGCAGTTCTTC | CASSIGISYNEQFF
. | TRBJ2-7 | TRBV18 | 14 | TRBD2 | TGTGCCAGCTCACCCTCCCTAGCGGAGGTCGAGCAGTACTTC | CASSPSLAEVEQYF
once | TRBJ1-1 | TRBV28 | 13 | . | TGTGCCAGCAATTCAGGGATGAACACTGAAGCTTTCTTT | CASNSGMNTEAFF
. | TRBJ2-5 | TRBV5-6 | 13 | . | TGTGCCAGCAGCTGGACAGCCCAAGAGACCCAGTACTTC | CASSWTAQETQYF
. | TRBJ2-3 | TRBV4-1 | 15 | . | TGCGCCAGCAGCCAAGAGGGGAGAATAGCAGATACGCAGTATTTT | CASSQEGRIADTQYF
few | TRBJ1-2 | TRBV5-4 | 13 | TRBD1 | TGTGCCAGCATGGACGGGACAGCTGGGGGCTACACCTTC | CASMDGTAGGYTF
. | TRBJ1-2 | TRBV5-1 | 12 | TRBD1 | TGCGCCAGCAGCTTCCAGGGGGATGGCTACACCTTC | CASSFQGDGYTF
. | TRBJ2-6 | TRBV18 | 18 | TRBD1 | TGTGCCAGCTCACCTCCGGGGACAGGGTTGGCTGGGGCCAACGTCCTGACTTTC | CASSPPGTGLAGANVLTF
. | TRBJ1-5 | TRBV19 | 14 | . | TGTGCCAGTAATACAGTCCTTGGGAATCAGCCCCAGCATTTT | CASNTVLGNQPQHF
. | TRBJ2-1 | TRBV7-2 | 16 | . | TGTGCCAGCAGCTTATACGCTAGCGCGACCTACAATGAGCAGTTCTTC | CASSLYASATYNEQFF
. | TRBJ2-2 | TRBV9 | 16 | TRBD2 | TGTGCCAGCAGCGTTACTAGCGGGGAGAACACCGGGGAGCTGTTTTTT | CASSVTSGENTGELFF
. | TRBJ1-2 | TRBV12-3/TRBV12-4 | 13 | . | TGTGCCAGCAGCAGCGGGACAAACTATGGCTACACCTTC | CASSSGTNYGYTF
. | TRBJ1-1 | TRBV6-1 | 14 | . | TGTGCCAGCAGTGAACTCGAGGGGAACACTGAAGCTTTCTTT | CASSELEGNTEAFF
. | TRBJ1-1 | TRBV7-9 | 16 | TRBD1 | TGTGCCAGCGGTGCATTCTACAGGGGCTTGAACACTGAAGCTTTCTTT | CASGAFYRGLNTEAFF
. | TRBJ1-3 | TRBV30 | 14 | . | TGTGCCTGGAGTGAAGGTGACACTGGAAACACCATATATTTT | CAWSEGDTGNTIYF
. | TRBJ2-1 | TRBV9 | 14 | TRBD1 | TGTGCCAGCAGCGTAGGGGACAGGGGTAATGAGCAGTTCTTC | CASSVGDRGNEQFF
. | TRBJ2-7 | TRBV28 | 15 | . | TGTGCCAGCAGTACTTTTTCGGGAGCTGGTGACGAGCAGTACTTC | CASSTFSGAGDEQYF
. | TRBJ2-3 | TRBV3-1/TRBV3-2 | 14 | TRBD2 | TGTGCCAGCAGCCGAAGCGGGGGCACAGATACGCAGTATTTT | CASSRSGGTDTQYF
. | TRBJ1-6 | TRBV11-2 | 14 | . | TGTGCCAGCAGCCGTCGACAGTTACAAACACCCCTCCACTTT | CASSRRQLQTPLHF
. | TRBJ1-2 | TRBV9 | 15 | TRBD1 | TGTGCCAGCAGCGTAGATTCGGGCAGGGGGGATGGCTACACCTTC | CASSVDSGRGDGYTF
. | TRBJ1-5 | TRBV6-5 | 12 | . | TGTGCCAGCAGGGTAGGCAATCAGCCCCAGCATTTT | CASRVGNQPQHF
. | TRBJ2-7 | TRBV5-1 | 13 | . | TGCGCCAGCAGCTCCCCCCAGGGTTCCGAGCAGTACTTC | CASSSPQGSEQYF
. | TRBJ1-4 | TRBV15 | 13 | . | TGTGCCACCAGCAGACTCGGGGGGGAAAAACTGTTTTTT | CATSRLGGEKLFF
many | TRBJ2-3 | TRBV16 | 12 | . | TGTGCCAGCAGCCCTAGCACAGATACGCAGTATTTT | CASSPSTDTQYF
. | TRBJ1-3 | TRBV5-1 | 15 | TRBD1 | TGCGCCAGCAGGTTGGAAGACAGGGCTGGAAACACCATATATTTT | CASRLEDRAGNTIYF
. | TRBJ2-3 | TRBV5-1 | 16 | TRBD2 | TGCGCCAGCAGCTTGGGGGGGACTAGCGGCACAGATACGCAGTATTTT | CASSLGGTSGTDTQYF
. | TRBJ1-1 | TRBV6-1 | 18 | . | TGTGCCAGCAGTGAAGGGGTAGGGGCGACCCCTGGAAACACTGAAGCTTTCTTT | CASSEGVGATPGNTEAFF
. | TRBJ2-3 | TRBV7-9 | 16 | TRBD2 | TGTGCCAGCAGTCGTACTAGCGGGGGGGCTTCAGATACGCAGTATTTT | CASSRTSGGASDTQYF
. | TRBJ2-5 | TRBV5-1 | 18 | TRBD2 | TGCGCCAGCAGCTTGTACGGGACTAGCGGGAGTGGGGTAGAGACCCAGTACTTC | CASSLYGTSGSGVETQYF
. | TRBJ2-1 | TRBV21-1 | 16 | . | TGTGCCAGCAGAAGGACTAGCGGGAGCTTTAGGGGTGAGCAGTTCTTC | CASRRTSGSFRGEQFF
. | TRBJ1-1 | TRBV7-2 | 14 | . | TGTGCCAGCAGACTGCCAGGTACGGCCACTGAAGCTTTCTTT | CASRLPGTATEAFF
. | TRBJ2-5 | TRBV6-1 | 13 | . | TGTGCCAGCAGTGAAGAGGGGTGGTTGGCCCAGTACTTC | CASSEEGWLAQYF
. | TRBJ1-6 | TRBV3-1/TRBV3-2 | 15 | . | TGTGCCAGCAGCCAATCCGGGGTCTATAATTCACCCCTCCACTTT | CASSQSGVYNSPLHF
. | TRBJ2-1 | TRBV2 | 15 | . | TGTGCCAGCAGCGCAGGGGACCCTTACTACAATGAGCAGTTCTTC | CASSAGDPYYNEQFF
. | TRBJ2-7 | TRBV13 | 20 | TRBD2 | TGTGCCAGCAGCCCACATGGGGCTAGCGGGGGCGTCCTCGGGTCCTACGAGCAGTACTTC | CASSPHGASGGVLGSYEQYF
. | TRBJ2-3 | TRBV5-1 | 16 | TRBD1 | TGCGCCAGCAGCTCGGGACAGGGGGCGGGCACAGATACGCAGTATTTT | CASSSGQGAGTDTQYF
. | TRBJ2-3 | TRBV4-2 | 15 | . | TGTGCCAGCAGCCAAGAATCGGCCCGGGCAGATACGCAGTATTTT | CASSQESARADTQYF